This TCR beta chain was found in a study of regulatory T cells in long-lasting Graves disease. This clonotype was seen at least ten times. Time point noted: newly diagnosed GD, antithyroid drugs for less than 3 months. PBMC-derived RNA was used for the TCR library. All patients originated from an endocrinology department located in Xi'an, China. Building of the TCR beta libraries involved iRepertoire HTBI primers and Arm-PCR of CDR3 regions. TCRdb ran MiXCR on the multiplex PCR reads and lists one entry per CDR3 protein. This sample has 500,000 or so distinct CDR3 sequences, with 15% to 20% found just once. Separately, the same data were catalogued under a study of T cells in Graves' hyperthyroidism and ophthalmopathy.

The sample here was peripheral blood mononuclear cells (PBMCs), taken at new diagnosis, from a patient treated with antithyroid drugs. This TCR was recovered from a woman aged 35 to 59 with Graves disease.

The CDR3 sequence is CSARMGLVLETQYF. CDR3 nucleotides: TGCAGTGCTAGAATGGGACTAGTCTTGGAGACCCAGTACTTC. The chain couples TRBV20-1 to TRBJ2-5; TRBD2 aligns across 8 bases. J lost 5 bases, V lost 2 bases, and 7 bases had no gene match. This CDR3 spans 14 amino acids. Germline V gene sequence: CDR1 DFQATT, CDR2 SNEGSKA (reference sequence).